This T cell receptor beta chain is from a study of technical replicates of blood from a handful of donors. The assay was immunoSEQ multiplex PCR, and TCRdb's table has in-frame clones only and misses some. The sample records about 76,000 clones, approximately 86% being singletons. The V segment lost 1 base and the J segment 4 bases; nucleotides outside the gene matches: 0. The CDR3 loop spans 14 amino acids. CDR1 is MNHNS and CDR2 is SASEGT in the germline V gene. This TCR was sampled from a human donor in good health. Some clones in this sample may be carry-over from other donors' samples. The V and J genes are TRBV6-1 and TRBJ1-1, with 10 positions matching TRBD1. The sample consisted of PBMCs. CDR3 in amino acids: CASSEGTGGTEAFF. The CDR3 nucleotides are TGTGCCAGCAGTGAAGGGACAGGGGGCACTGAAGCTTTCTTT.